This TCR beta chain was recorded in a study of blood T cell repertoires in COVID-19. Study-level background: From the United States, Italy and Spain came samples of acute and convalescent COVID-19. In each case, the material was cDNA or gDNA derived from T cells, B-cell-depleted T cells, or PBMCs.

In the original analysis: Scientists estimated how many nucleated cells there were by amplifying reference gene primers. Clones were sequenced by immunoSEQ multiplex PCR, and TCRdb holds only the in-frame ones, with some missing. The DNA was the basis for D and trimming; V, J and clone size are from that table. The table includes some 250,000 clones, roughly 88% detected once. The CDR3 is made up of 17 amino acids. The source is a woman in her thirties with acute or convalescent COVID-19. The chain joins TRBV21-1 to TRBJ2-7; TRBD2 reflects the table's D call only, with no check against the DNA. TRBV21-1 is a listed pseudogene. The sample consisted of peripheral blood. DNA of the CDR3: TGTGCCAGCAGCCCCCCCCCTGGAGACGGGGATTATCACGAGCAGTACTTC. Translation gives CASSPPPGDGDYHEQYF.